Listed below are T cell receptor beta chains from one sample, sequenced in a study of Graves' ophthalmopathy and Graves' hyperthyroidism. TCRdb ran MiXCR on the multiplex PCR reads and lists one entry per CDR3 protein. This sample has roughly 350,000 distinct CDR3 sequences, with about 18% found just once. The sequencing sample was made of peripheral blood. The receptors were gathered from an adult woman with stable Graves' hyperthyroidism. Both conserved end residues are part of each CDR3. Fields, in order: D gene, V gene, clone size, J gene, CDR3 DNA, CDR3 protein. A D gene is named only where the DNA matches it firmly. Size is omitted from some rows. Given values are once, few, many or a class for expanded clones.

NA,TRBV19,many,TRBJ1-5,TGTGCCAGTAGTATTCAACAGATCAATCAGCCCCAGCATTTT,CASSIQQINQPQHF
NA,TRBV7-2,many,TRBJ2-5,TGTGCCAGCAGCCAAGACCTGACAGAAGAGACCCAGTACTTC,CASSQDLTEETQYF
NA,TRBV7-7,few,TRBJ2-2,TGTGCTAGCAGCTTAGGGACCGGGAATCCCGGGGAGCTGTTTTTT,CASSLGTGNPGELFF
TRBD2,TRBV2,many,TRBJ2-7,TGTGCCAGCACTCTACTAGCGGGAGGGCGAGAGCAGTACTTC,CASTLLAGGREQYF
TRBD2,TRBV6-2/TRBV6-3,many,TRBJ2-7,TGTGCCAGCAGTTATGCGGGAGGCTCCTACGAGCAGTACTTC,CASSYAGGSYEQYF
TRBD2,TRBV6-2/TRBV6-3,many,TRBJ2-7,TGTGCCAGCAATACACAGCGGGAGGCCTACGAGCAGTACTTC,CASNTQREAYEQYF
TRBD1,TRBV28,many,TRBJ2-2,TGTGCCAGCAATGTACAGGGGGCGACCGGGGAGCTGTTTTTT,CASNVQGATGELFF
NA,TRBV11-1,many,TRBJ2-5,TGTGCCAGCAGCCCACCAGAACCGGGACCCCTCAGAGAGACCCAGTACTTC,CASSPPEPGPLRETQYF
TRBD1,TRBV6-1,NA,TRBJ1-2,TGTGCCAGCTCCTATCTCAGGGGGGCGAATGGCTACACCTTC,CASSYLRGANGYTF
NA,TRBV5-1,many,TRBJ2-7,TGCGCCAGCAGCCAGGGACACCAATACGAGCAGTACTTC,CASSQGHQYEQYF
NA,TRBV5-1,many,TRBJ1-1,TGCGCCAGCAGCTTGCAGCGGGGTGAAGCTTTCTTT,CASSLQRGEAFF
NA,TRBV20-1,many,TRBJ2-7,TGCAGTGCTAGAGATCCTTTGTTGCATGGGGAGCAGTACTTC,CSARDPLLHGEQYF
NA,TRBV20-1,NA,TRBJ2-1,TGCAGTGTAGCGGAGATGCCTGATGAGAAGTTCTTC,CSVAEMPDEKFF
TRBD1,TRBV7-2,many,TRBJ1-2,TGTGCCAGCAGCTTAGCGCTAGGGGGCAGACAGGGCTACACCTTC,CASSLALGGRQGYTF
NA,TRBV29-1,many,TRBJ1-5,TGCAGCGTTAGGGGGGGGTCAGATCAGCCCCAGCATTTT,CSVRGGSDQPQHF
NA,TRBV4-2,few,TRBJ1-2,TGTGCCAGCAGCCTTTACAGGTCTAACTATGGCTACACCTTC,CASSLYRSNYGYTF
NA,TRBV28,NA,TRBJ2-7,TGTGCCAGCAGTTTCAGGTTGGGGGAGCAGTACTTC,CASSFRLGEQYF
TRBD2,TRBV9,few,TRBJ2-5,TGTGCCAGCAGCGAAGGAGCGGGAGTCTCCAAGACCCAGTACTTC,CASSEGAGVSKTQYF
TRBD2,TRBV25-1,NA,TRBJ2-7,TGTGCCAGCATGGGACTAGCTCTCGAGCAGTACTTC,CASMGLALEQYF
NA,TRBV28,many,TRBJ2-7,TGTGCCAGCAGGCCCCCGACAGGAAACTCCTACGAGCAGTACTTC,CASRPPTGNSYEQYF
TRBD2,TRBV10-3,many,TRBJ2-2,TGTGCCATCAGTGGGACTAGCGGGAGGGCGAACGGGGAGCTGTTTTTT,CAISGTSGRANGELFF
NA,TRBV6-5,many,TRBJ2-7,TGTGCCAGCAGGACGACAGATACAAGCTCCTACGAGCAGTACTTC,CASRTTDTSSYEQYF
TRBD1,TRBV6-1,NA,TRBJ1-2,TGTGCCAGCAGTATCGGACAGGGCGGGTCTGGCTACACCTTC,CASSIGQGGSGYTF